One sample yielded the 14 T cell receptor beta chains listed below, sequenced in a study of T cell responses to AZD1222 COVID-19 vaccine. Repertoires were generated with immunoSEQ multiplex PCR, while TCRdb's copy carries only in-frame clones and drops some. The profile covers tens of thousands of clones, with around 82% appearing a single time and 5.4% taken by the ten largest. This specimen was peripheral blood, taken on day 0 of AZD1222 vaccination. These receptors came from an adult in good health.

The chain employs TRBV11-3 and TRBJ2-5, with 11 bases fitting TRBD1. From germline, CDR1 is SGHNT and CDR2 YENEEA. CDR3 length equals 17 residues. Germline trimming cut 4 bases from V and 4 bases from J; bases unmatched to any gene: 11. The DNA for the CDR3 is TGTGCCAGCAGCTACTACCTAGGACAGGGGGCTTTAGAGACCCAGTACTTC. Encoded protein: CASSYYLGQGALETQYF.

A single count supports this clone. This rearrangement joins TRBV14 to TRBJ2-5; 8 bases are shared with TRBD1. From germline, CDR1 is SGHDN and CDR2 FVKESK. CDR3 length: 14 amino acids. J lost 7 bases, V lost 5 bases, and 9 bases had no gene match. The CDR3 loop is CASSGRTGIGTQYF. CDR3 DNA: TGTGCCAGCAGCGGGCGGACAGGGATCGGGACCCAGTACTTC.

The DNA for the CDR3 is TGTGCCAGCAGTGACATCCCCCATCCACCCCTCCACTTT. It translates to CASSDIPHPPLHF. The rearrangement uses TRBV2 and TRBJ1-6; D is unresolved. The CDR3 covers 13 residues. Trimming took 3 bases from V and 11 from J, leaving 11 bases between them. Germline lookup yields CDR1 SNHLY and CDR2 FYNNEI.

This chain connects TRBV7-9 to TRBJ1-4; D is ambiguous. V was shortened by 6 bases and J by 4 bases, with 12 bases between the two germline ends. The CDR3 spans 14 residues. Germline V gene lookup returns CDR1 SEHNR and CDR2 FQNEAQ (reference sequence). The CDR3 spells CASRPPGYNEKLFF. The DNA of the CDR3 is TGTGCCAGCAGACCCCCTGGATATAATGAAAAACTGTTTTTT.

This clone has more than one count but fewer than ten. This sequence joins TRBV2 and TRBJ1-1; D is uncertain. The CDR3 length is 11 residues. Germline V lookup: CDR1 SNHLY, CDR2 FYNNEI. Trimming shortened V by 4 bases and J by 10 bases, and 10 bases separated the two germline ends. CDR3 protein: CASSVEFSAFF. The DNA for the CDR3 is TGTGCCAGCAGTGTGGAGTTTTCAGCTTTCTTT.

This chain's CDR3 is CASSPSGTDGYGYTF. DNA for the CDR3: TGTGCCAGCTCACCAAGCGGGACCGACGGCTATGGCTACACCTTC. The rearrangement uses TRBV18 and TRBJ1-2; a possible D gene is TRBD1 (5 bases). The CDR3 loop spans 15 amino acids. V was shortened by 2 bases and J by 4 bases, with 14 bases between the two germline ends. The germline CDR1 and CDR2 sequences are KGHSH and LQKENI.

This clone was seen a handful of times. CDR3 DNA: TGTGCCAGCACGCCGGCAACAGGGACTGAGACCCAGTACTTC. Translation: CASTPATGTETQYF. V gene TRBV19 combines with J gene TRBJ2-5; D tentatively reads TRBD1 or TRBD2 (6 bases each). Trimming cost V 9 bases and J 5 bases, with 19 bases left between them. This CDR3 has 14 residues. CDR1 is LNHDA and CDR2 is SQIVND in the germline V gene (reference sequence).

This chain links TRBV5-1 with TRBJ2-7; D is uncertain. CDR1 and CDR2 (germline): SGHRS, YFSETQ. The CDR3 is 12 amino acids. Between the trimmed V and J ends, which lost 6 bases and 0 bases, there was a span of 7 bases. CDR3 loop: CASTDSSYEQYF. The CDR3 DNA is TGCGCCAGCACGGATAGCTCCTACGAGCAGTACTTC.

Only one count was recorded for this clone. The chain couples TRBV28 to TRBJ1-5; D remains ambiguous. Germline values: CDR1 MDHEN, CDR2 SYDVKM. Trimming left V 6 bases short and J 3 bases short, with 12 bases between. CDR3 size: 14 residues. CDR3 region: CASRRAQVNQPQHF. CDR3 coding DNA: TGTGCCAGCAGACGGGCGCAGGTCAATCAGCCCCAGCATTTT. The full variable domain, with the rest looked up from reference TRBV28 and TRBJ1-5, is DVKVTQSSRYLVKRTGEKVFLECVQDMDHENMFWYRQDPGLGLRLIYFSYDVKMKEKGDIPEGYSVSREKKERFSLILESASTNQTSMYLCASRRAQVNQPQHFGDGTRLSIL.

This clone was picked up a small number of times. One end of the junction varies from germline; a read error may be responsible. The CDR3 DNA reads TGTGCCAGCAGCGTAACAGGGGCCGGAGCAGATACGCAGTATTTT. Translation: CASSVTGAGADTQYF. The rearrangement links TRBV7-3 to TRBJ2-3; 7 bases are shared with TRBD1. This CDR3 spans 15 amino acids. Germline CDR1 SGHTA, CDR2 FQGTGA.

This clone was recorded once. The DNA of the CDR3 is TGTGCCAGCCTAGCAGGGGCGAACACCGGGGAGCTGTTTTTT. Its protein is CASLAGANTGELFF. The chain uses TRBV9 and TRBJ2-2; D may be TRBD1 (6 bases). With 7 bases removed from V and 0 bases from J, the gap between germline ends came to 10 bases. The CDR3 is made up of 14 amino acids. Germline V CDR1 and CDR2: SGDLS, YYNGEE.

The chain is built from TRBV7-9 and TRBJ2-7, with TRBD1 matching over 7 bases. Germline loops: CDR1 SEHNR, CDR2 FQNEAQ (reference sequence). V lost 5 bases, J lost 0 bases, and 4 bases stayed unmatched. There are 14 residues in the CDR3. The CDR3: CASSPWDSSYEQYF. Written as DNA, the CDR3 is TGTGCCAGCAGCCCCTGGGACAGCTCCTACGAGCAGTACTTC.

The J gene is TRBJ2-1, the V gene TRBV2; D unclear. The CDR3 length is 13 residues. The germline V and J ends were trimmed by 6 bases and 4 bases, with 10 bases remaining between them. The germline V gene encodes CDR1 SNHLY and CDR2 FYNNEI. The CDR3 region is CASSDGFYNEQFF. The CDR3 region has the DNA TGTGCCAGCAGCGACGGATTTTACAATGAGCAGTTCTTC.

The chain links TRBV7-9 to TRBJ2-3; D is unresolved. Germline V gives CDR1 SEHNR, CDR2 FQNEAQ (reference sequence). The CDR3 contains 14 residues. The V and J ends lost 0 bases and 2 bases respectively, with 6 bases between them. Here the CDR3 DNA reads TGTGCCAGCAGCTTAGCCGATTACACAGATACGCAGTATTTT. As protein: CASSLADYTDTQYF.